This entry lists 25 T cell receptor beta chains sequenced from one sample in a study of graft-versus-host responses after intestinal transplantation. The antigens for these receptors are not known. Sequenced by immunoSEQ multiplex PCR; TCRdb stores in-frame clones only, minus some. Among 95,000 to 110,000 clones, 93% were seen once, and the ten largest hold 1% to 1.5%. Sequencing used unstimulated CD8+ T cells sorted from spleen or lymph node cells, obtained before intestinal transplant. The receptor source for this set is a human donor who received an intestinal transplant.

The rearrangement links TRBV20-1 to TRBJ2-5; no firm D call. The CDR3 is 10 amino acids. Trimming shortened V by 7 bases and J by 3 bases, and 6 bases separated the two germline ends. Per germline, CDR1 DFQATT and CDR2 SNEGSKA (reference sequence). CDR3 residues: CSGMKETQYF. The CDR3 nucleotides read TGCAGTGGCATGAAAGAGACCCAGTACTTC.

The chain has TRBV11-3 and TRBJ1-1, with unresolved D. Per the germline V gene, CDR1 is SGHNT and CDR2 is YENEEA. The CDR3 sequence is 12 residues long. Trimming removed 5 bases at V and 4 bases at J, with 8 bases between. The CDR3 DNA sequence: TGTGCCAGCAGCCTGTCGGGCACTGAAGCTTTCTTT. Its translation: CASSLSGTEAFF. Supplemented by reference TRBV11-3 and TRBJ1-1, the full variable domain reads EAGVVQSPRYKIIEKKQPVAFWCNPISGHNTLYWYLQNLGQGPELLIRYENEEAVDDSQLPKDRFSAERLKGVDSTLKIQPAELGDSAVYLCASSLSGTEAFFGQGTRLTVV.

In its sample, this clone was seen once. V is TRBV7-6 and J is TRBJ2-1; TRBD2 aligns across 11 bases. The CDR3 loop spans 16 amino acids. The V and J ends lost 5 bases and 2 bases, in that order; junction bases with no gene match: 5. Germline assignment: CDR1 SGHVS and CDR2 FNYEAQ. The CDR3 sequence is CASSHASGGTYNEQFF. Here the CDR3 DNA reads TGTGCCAGCAGCCATGCTAGCGGGGGGACCTACAATGAGCAGTTCTTC.

The chain carries TRBV9 and TRBJ1-2, with TRBD1 as a possible D gene (6 bases). The germline V gene has CDR1 SGDLS and CDR2 YYNGEE. There are 15 residues in the CDR3. The ends were cut back, 0 bases at V and 4 bases at J, with 13 bases in the middle. For the CDR3, the DNA is TGTGCCAGCAGCGTAGATAGGACAGCCCTCTATGGCTACACCTTC. This gives the protein CASSVDRTALYGYTF.

In its sample, this clone was seen a few times. The V gene is TRBV4-1, the J gene TRBJ1-2; no definite D call. Germline CDR1 and CDR2: MGHRA and YSYEKL. The V gene lost 1 base and the J gene lost 8 bases, with 11 bases spanning the gap. The CDR3 runs to 13 residues. In DNA form, the CDR3 reads TGCGCCAGCAGCCAAGTGGGCACTCTGGGCTACACCTTC. It yields the protein CASSQVGTLGYTF.

The rearrangement joins TRBV6-6 to TRBJ2-5, with D uncertain. The CDR3 consists of 13 residues. Deletions cut 2 bases from V and 3 bases from J, with 7 bases between. Germline values: CDR1 MNHNY, CDR2 SVGAGI (reference sequence). The CDR3: CASSYRREETQYF. The CDR3 DNA reads as TGTGCCAGCAGTTACCGGAGAGAAGAGACCCAGTACTTC.

The rearrangement links TRBV6-5 to TRBJ1-6; D unclear. The CDR3 totals 14 residues. V was trimmed by 5 bases and J by 9 bases, leaving 14 bases between them. Germline V lookup: CDR1 MNHEY, CDR2 SVGAGI. The CDR3 DNA follows: TGTGCCAGCAGTGAATGGTTCAATAGTTCACCCCTCCACTTT. Translation: CASSEWFNSSPLHF.

The V and J genes are TRBV5-1 and TRBJ1-2; TRBD1 aligns across 9 bases. The ends lost 0 bases at V and 2 bases at J; junction bases unmatched: 11. Germline loops: CDR1 SGHRS, CDR2 YFSETQ. The CDR3 is 18 amino acids. The CDR3 region has the DNA TGCGCCAGCAGCTTGGGGGGGACAGGGCAGGGGCCGAACTATGGCTACACCTTC. Its protein product is CASSLGGTGQGPNYGYTF.

The chain carries TRBV7-9 and TRBJ1-1, with D perhaps TRBD1 (5 bases). This CDR3 has 16 residues. Germline lookup yields CDR1 SEHNR and CDR2 FQNEAQ (reference sequence). V was clipped by 8 bases and J by 1 base, with 20 bases between them. The CDR3 protein is CASLALVGARNTEAFF. CDR3 coding DNA: TGTGCCAGCTTAGCCCTCGTCGGGGCGCGGAACACTGAAGCTTTCTTT.

V and J are TRBV5-1 and TRBJ2-5; D perhaps matches TRBD2 (5 bases). The J call may be in error: the DNA end matches TRBJ2-7 better. The CDR3 is 16 amino acids. Germline CDR1 and CDR2: SGHRS and YFSETQ. The chain's CDR3 is CASSFGETYSTYEQYF. The CDR3 DNA is TGCGCCAGCAGCTTTGGGGAGACATATTCTACCTACGAGCAGTACTTC.

The chain uses TRBV10-3 and TRBJ1-1, with 8 bases lining up with TRBD1. Germline lookup yields CDR1 ENHRY and CDR2 SYGVKD. Losses at the gene ends were 5 bases for V and 6 bases for J; bases not matched to a gene: 5. The CDR3 contains 13 residues. CDR3 protein: CAISRTGMAEAFF. CDR3 bases: TGTGCCATCAGTCGGACAGGGATGGCTGAAGCTTTCTTT.

Details on this clone: Sequence at one end of the junction differs from germline and may be a read error. This same CDR3 is encoded by further DNA sequences in the sample. The chain couples TRBV4-1 to TRBJ1-1; D remains unclear. CDR1 is MGHRA, CDR2 YSYEKL, per germline. The CDR3 runs to 16 residues. The CDR3 sequence is CASSQDHSLMNTEAFF. In DNA form, the CDR3 reads TGCGCCAGCAGCCAAGATCATTCATTAATGAACACTGAAGCCTTCTTT.

The chain carries TRBV5-8 and TRBJ2-7; no reliable D call. V lost 0 bases, J lost 0 bases, and 13 bases lay in between. Germline V CDR1 and CDR2: SGHTS, YDEGEE. The CDR3 sequence is 16 residues long. The CDR3 sequence: CASSLALRLSSYEQYF. For the CDR3, the DNA is TGTGCCAGCAGCTTGGCCCTCCGGTTGTCCTCCTACGAGCAGTACTTC.

V gene TRBV27 combines with J gene TRBJ2-7; D possibly corresponds to TRBD1 (5 bases). The CDR3 loop spans 14 amino acids. Trimming stripped 6 bases from V and 1 base from J, with 13 bases between. Germline CDR1 and CDR2: MNHEY and SMNVEV (reference sequence). CDR3 bases: TGTGCCAGCAGCCCCTGGGGCGAATCCTACGAGCAGTACTTC. This translates into CASSPWGESYEQYF.

CDR3 nucleotide sequence: TGTGCCAGCAGCCCGTGGGAGGGGCGATACAATGAGCAGTTCTTC. This sequence encodes CASSPWEGRYNEQFF. This chain connects TRBV7-8 to TRBJ2-1; 7 bases map to TRBD2. Trimming removed 5 bases from V and 4 bases from J; junction bases left unmatched: 8. CDR1 and CDR2 (germline): SGHVS, FQNEAQ. The CDR3 length is 15 residues. Combining the CDR3 with reference TRBV7-8 and TRBJ2-1 gives the whole variable domain GAGVSQSPRYKVAKRGQDVALRCDPISGHVSLFWYQQALGQGPEFLTYFQNEAQLDKSGLPSDRFFAERPEGSVSTLKIQRTQQEDSAVYLCASSPWEGRYNEQFFGPGTRLTVL.

CDR3: CASSLVGGNSYEQYF. The CDR3 region has the DNA TGTGCCAGCAGCTTAGTCGGGGGGAACTCCTACGAGCAGTACTTC. The rearrangement joins TRBV11-2 to TRBJ2-7; 7 nucleotides match TRBD2. The length of the CDR3 is 15 residues. The germline gives CDR1 SGHAT, CDR2 FQNNGV. V dropped 1 base and J dropped 0; count of bases not matched to a gene: 3.

This chain connects TRBV7-7 to TRBJ2-1; a possible D gene is TRBD1 (5 bases). There are 17 residues in the CDR3. V lost 5 bases, J lost 2 bases, and 19 bases lay in between. Germline CDR1 SSHAT, CDR2 FNYEAQ (reference sequence). The DNA for the CDR3 is TGTGCCAGCAGCCTAACGACAGAGACATCGGCCTACAATGAGCAGTTCTTC. This encodes CASSLTTETSAYNEQFF.

This sequence joins TRBV30 and TRBJ2-3; D not resolved. Per the germline V gene, CDR1 is GTSNPN and CDR2 is SVGIG (reference sequence). The CDR3 is 14 amino acids. V lost 6 bases to trimming and J lost 3 bases, with 16 bases between them. The CDR3 DNA reads as TGTGCCTGCGCATCCGGTGGATTTACAGATACGCAGTATTTT. It codes for CACASGGFTDTQYF.

This chain uses TRBV5-1 with TRBJ2-5; 11 bases match TRBD2. J lost 4 bases, V lost 5 bases, and 1 base had no gene match. Germline V lookup: CDR1 SGHRS, CDR2 YFSETQ. The CDR3 covers 13 residues. CDR3 coding DNA: TGCGCCAGCAGGGGGACTAGCGGAGAGACCCAGTACTTC. This encodes CASRGTSGETQYF.

The chain couples TRBV6-5 to TRBJ1-1; no firm D call. V was trimmed by 5 bases and J by 0 bases, leaving 13 bases between them. Germline assignment: CDR1 MNHEY and CDR2 SVGAGI. The CDR3 loop spans 15 amino acids. For the CDR3, the DNA is TGTGCCAGCAGTCCCGACGGCACTTTGAACACTGAAGCTTTCTTT. Amino acid sequence: CASSPDGTLNTEAFF.

The chain joins TRBV7-8 to TRBJ2-2, with D perhaps matching TRBD1 or TRBD2 (6 bases each). This CDR3 comprises 16 residues. Trimming pared 8 bases from V and 1 base from J, leaving 17 bases between. The V gene's germline CDR1 is SGHVS and CDR2 FQNEAQ. DNA of the CDR3: TGTGCCAGCTTTGGGTTGGAGGGGGGGAACACCGGGGAGCTGTTTTTT. Translating it yields CASFGLEGGNTGELFF. The entire variable domain, with the rest obtained from reference TRBV7-8 and TRBJ2-2, is as follows: GAGVSQSPRYKVAKRGQDVALRCDPISGHVSLFWYQQALGQGPEFLTYFQNEAQLDKSGLPSDRFFAERPEGSVSTLKIQRTQQEDSAVYLCASFGLEGGNTGELFFGEGSRLTVL.

The chain joins TRBV13 to TRBJ2-1; perhaps TRBD2 as D (7 bases). Germline CDR1 and CDR2: PRHDT and FYEKMQ (reference sequence). There are 16 residues in the CDR3. Trimming cost V 3 bases and J 5 bases, with 17 bases left between them. The CDR3 DNA sequence: TGTGCCAGCAGCTTTGGTGGGGGGGCCGTCGACAATGAGCAGTTCTTC. Amino acid sequence: CASSFGGGAVDNEQFF. Using reference TRBV13 and TRBJ2-1 for the parts outside the CDR3, the full variable domain is AAGVIQSPRHLIKEKRETATLKCYPIPRHDTVYWYQQGPGQDPQFLISFYEKMQSDKGSIPDRFSAQQFSDYHSELNMSSLELGDSALYFCASSFGGGAVDNEQFFGPGTRLTVL.

The rearrangement links TRBV6-5 to TRBJ2-3; D is unresolved. Germline V gene data show CDR1 as MNHEY and CDR2 as SVGAGI. V was clipped by 6 bases and J by 0 bases, with 13 bases between them. The CDR3 runs 15 residues. CDR3 sequence: CASSLRADSTDTQYF. CDR3 DNA sequence: TGTGCCAGCAGCCTACGGGCGGATAGCACAGATACGCAGTATTTT.

This clone was seen once. The chain is built from TRBV27 and TRBJ2-4, with D hard to call. The germline gives CDR1 MNHEY, CDR2 SMNVEV (reference sequence). Trimming took 4 bases from V and 3 from J, leaving 10 bases between them. This CDR3 contains 14 residues. The CDR3 sequence is CASSSTLGKNIQYF. The CDR3 DNA is TGTGCCAGCAGTTCCACATTGGGCAAAAACATTCAGTACTTC.

V usage is TRBV27 and J usage is TRBJ2-7; 10 bases line up with TRBD2. With 5 bases clipped from V and 0 bases from J, the junction kept 16 bases outside the gene matches. The CDR3 has 19 residues. Germline V CDR1 and CDR2: MNHEY, SMNVEV (reference sequence). The DNA for the CDR3 is TGTGCCAGCAGTCACACGGGGGGTTTAGCGGGGGGTTTCTCCTACGAGCAGTACTTC. This sequence encodes CASSHTGGLAGGFSYEQYF.